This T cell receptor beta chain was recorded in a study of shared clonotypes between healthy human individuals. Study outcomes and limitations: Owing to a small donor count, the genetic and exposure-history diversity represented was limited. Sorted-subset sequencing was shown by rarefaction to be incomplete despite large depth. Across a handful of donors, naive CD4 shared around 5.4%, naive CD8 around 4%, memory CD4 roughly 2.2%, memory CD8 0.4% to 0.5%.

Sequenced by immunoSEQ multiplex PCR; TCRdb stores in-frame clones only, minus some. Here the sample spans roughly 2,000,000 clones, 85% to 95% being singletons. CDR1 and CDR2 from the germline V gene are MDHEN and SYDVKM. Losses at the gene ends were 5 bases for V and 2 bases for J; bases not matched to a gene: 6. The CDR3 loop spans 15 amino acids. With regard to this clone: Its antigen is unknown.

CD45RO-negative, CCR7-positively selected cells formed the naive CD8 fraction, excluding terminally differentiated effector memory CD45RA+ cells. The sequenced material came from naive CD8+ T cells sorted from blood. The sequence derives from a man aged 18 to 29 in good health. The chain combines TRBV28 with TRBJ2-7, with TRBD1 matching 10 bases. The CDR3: CASSTGQGITYEQYF. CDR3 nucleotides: TGTGCCAGCAGTACGGGACAGGGGATAACCTACGAGCAGTACTTC.